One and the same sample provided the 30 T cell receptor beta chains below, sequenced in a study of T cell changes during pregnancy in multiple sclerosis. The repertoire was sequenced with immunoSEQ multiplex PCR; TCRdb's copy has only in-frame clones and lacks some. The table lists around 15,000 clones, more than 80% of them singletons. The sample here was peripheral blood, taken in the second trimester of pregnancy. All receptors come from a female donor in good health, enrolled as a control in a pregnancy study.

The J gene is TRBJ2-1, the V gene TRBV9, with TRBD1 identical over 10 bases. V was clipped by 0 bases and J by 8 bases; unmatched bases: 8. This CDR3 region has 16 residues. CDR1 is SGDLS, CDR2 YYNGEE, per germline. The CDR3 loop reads CASSVAAGQGNHEQFF. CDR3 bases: TGTGCCAGCAGCGTAGCCGCGGGACAGGGGAACCATGAGCAGTTCTTC.

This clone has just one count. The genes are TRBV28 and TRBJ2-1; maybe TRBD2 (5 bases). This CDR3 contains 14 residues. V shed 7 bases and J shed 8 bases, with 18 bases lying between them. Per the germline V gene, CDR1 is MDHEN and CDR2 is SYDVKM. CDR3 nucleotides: TGTGCCAGCACTTCGGTCCGGGGAACCTATGAGCAGTTCTTC. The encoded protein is CASTSVRGTYEQFF. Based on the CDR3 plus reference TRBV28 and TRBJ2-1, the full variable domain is DVKVTQSSRYLVKRTGEKVFLECVQDMDHENMFWYRQDPGLGLRLIYFSYDVKMKEKGDIPEGYSVSREKKERFSLILESASTNQTSMYLCASTSVRGTYEQFFGPGTRLTVL.

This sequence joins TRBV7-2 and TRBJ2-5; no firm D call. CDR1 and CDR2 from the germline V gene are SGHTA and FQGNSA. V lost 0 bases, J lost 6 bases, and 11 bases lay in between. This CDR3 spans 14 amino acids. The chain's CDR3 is CASSLAPGFQTQYF. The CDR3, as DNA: TGTGCCAGCAGCTTAGCGCCCGGGTTTCAGACCCAGTACTTC.

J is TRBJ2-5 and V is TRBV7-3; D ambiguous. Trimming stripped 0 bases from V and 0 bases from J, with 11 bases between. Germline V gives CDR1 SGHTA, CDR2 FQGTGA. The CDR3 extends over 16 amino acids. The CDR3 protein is CASSLTFTRNQETQYF. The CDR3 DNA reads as TGTGCCAGCAGCTTAACGTTTACCAGGAACCAAGAGACCCAGTACTTC.

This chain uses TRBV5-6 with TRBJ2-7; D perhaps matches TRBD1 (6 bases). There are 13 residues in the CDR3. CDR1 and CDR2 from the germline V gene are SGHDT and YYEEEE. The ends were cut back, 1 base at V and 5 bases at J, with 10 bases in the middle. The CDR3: CASSLWQGNEQYF. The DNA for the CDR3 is TGTGCCAGCAGCTTGTGGCAGGGGAACGAGCAGTACTTC.

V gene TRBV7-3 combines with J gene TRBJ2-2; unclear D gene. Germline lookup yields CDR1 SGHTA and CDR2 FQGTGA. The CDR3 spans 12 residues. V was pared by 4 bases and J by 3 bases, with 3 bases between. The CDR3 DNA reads TGTGCCAGCAGCTCAGACACCGGGGAGCTGTTTTTT. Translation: CASSSDTGELFF.

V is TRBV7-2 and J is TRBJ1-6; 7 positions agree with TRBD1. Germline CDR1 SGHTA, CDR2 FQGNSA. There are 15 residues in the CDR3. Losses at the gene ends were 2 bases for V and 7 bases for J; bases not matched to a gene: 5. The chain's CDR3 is CASSLRGTVNSPLHF. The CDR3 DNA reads TGTGCCAGCAGCTTAAGGGGGACAGTAAATTCACCCCTCCACTTT.

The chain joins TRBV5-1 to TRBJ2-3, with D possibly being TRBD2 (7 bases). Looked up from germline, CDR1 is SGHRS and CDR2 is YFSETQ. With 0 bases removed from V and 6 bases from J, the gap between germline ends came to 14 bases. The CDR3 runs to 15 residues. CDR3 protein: CASSLEGGPLDTQYF. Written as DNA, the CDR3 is TGCGCCAGCAGCTTGGAGGGGGGGCCCCTCGATACGCAGTATTTT. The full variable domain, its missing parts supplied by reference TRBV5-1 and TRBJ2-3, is KAGVTQTPRYLIKTRGQQVTLSCSPISGHRSVSWYQQTPGQGLQFLFEYFSETQRNKGNFPGRFSGRQFSNSRSEMNVSTLELGDSALYLCASSLEGGPLDTQYFGPGTRLTVL.

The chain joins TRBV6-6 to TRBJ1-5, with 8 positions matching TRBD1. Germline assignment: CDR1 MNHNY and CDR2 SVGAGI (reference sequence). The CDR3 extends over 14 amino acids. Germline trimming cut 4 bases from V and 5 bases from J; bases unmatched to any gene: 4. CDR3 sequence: CASSLDRVYQPQHF. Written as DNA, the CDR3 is TGTGCCAGCAGTTTGGACAGGGTTTATCAGCCCCAGCATTTT.

In nucleotides, the CDR3 is TGCGCCAGCAAGGGACACACTAGCACAGATACGCAGTATTTT. Amino acids: CASKGHTSTDTQYF. The chain recombines TRBV10-1 with TRBJ2-3; the D gene is possibly TRBD1 (6 bases). The CDR3 totals 14 residues. V was trimmed by 7 bases and J by 0 bases, leaving 11 bases between them. The V gene's germline CDR1 is WNHNN and CDR2 SYGVQD (reference sequence).

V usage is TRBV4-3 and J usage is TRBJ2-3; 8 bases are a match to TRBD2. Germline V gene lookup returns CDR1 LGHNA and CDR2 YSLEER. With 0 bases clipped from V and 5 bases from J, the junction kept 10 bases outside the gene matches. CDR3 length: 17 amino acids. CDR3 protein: CASSQELRLAWGDTQYF. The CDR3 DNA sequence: TGCGCCAGCAGCCAAGAATTAAGACTAGCGTGGGGAGATACGCAGTATTTT.

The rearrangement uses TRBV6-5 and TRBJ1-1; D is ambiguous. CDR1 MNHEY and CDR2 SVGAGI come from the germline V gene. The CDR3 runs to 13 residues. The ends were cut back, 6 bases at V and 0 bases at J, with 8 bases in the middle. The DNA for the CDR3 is TGTGCCAGCAGGCAGAACATGAACACTGAAGCTTTCTTT. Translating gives CASRQNMNTEAFF.

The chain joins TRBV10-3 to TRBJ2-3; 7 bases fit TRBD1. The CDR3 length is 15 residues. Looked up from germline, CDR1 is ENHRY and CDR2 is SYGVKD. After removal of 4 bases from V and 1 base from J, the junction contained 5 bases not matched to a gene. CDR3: CAISGQGVGTDTQYF. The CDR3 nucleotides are TGTGCCATCAGTGGGCAGGGGGTAGGCACAGATACGCAGTATTTT.

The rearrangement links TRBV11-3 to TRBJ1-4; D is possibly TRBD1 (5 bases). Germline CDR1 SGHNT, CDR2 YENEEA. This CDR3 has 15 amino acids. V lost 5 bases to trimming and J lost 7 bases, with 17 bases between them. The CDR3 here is CASSTSTGGTEKLFF. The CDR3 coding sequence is TGTGCCAGCAGCACCTCGACGGGAGGGACTGAAAAACTGTTTTTT.

The CDR3 spells CASNHRDTGELFF. CDR3 bases: TGTGCCAGCAACCACAGGGACACCGGGGAGCTGTTTTTT. The chain recombines TRBV6-5 with TRBJ2-2; a possible D gene is TRBD1 (6 bases). V was trimmed by 7 bases and J by 3 bases, leaving 9 bases between them. This CDR3 has 13 residues. Germline CDR1 and CDR2: MNHEY and SVGAGI.

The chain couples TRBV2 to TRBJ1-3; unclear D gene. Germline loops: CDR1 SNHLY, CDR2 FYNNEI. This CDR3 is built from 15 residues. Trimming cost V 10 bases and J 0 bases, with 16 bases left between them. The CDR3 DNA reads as TGTGCCATCGTCGGCACAGTAAACTCTGGAAACACCATATATTTT. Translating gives CAIVGTVNSGNTIYF.

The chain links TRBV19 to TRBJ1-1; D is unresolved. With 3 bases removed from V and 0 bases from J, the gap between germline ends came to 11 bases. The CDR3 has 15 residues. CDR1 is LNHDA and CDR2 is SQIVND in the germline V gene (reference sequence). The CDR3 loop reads CASSIRRVLNTEAFF. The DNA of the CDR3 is TGTGCCAGTAGTATTAGGAGAGTGTTGAACACTGAAGCTTTCTTT.

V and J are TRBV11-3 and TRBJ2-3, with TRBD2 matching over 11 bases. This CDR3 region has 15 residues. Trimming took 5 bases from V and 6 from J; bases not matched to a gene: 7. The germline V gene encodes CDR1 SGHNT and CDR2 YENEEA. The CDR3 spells CASSPIAGGRDTQYF. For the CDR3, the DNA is TGTGCCAGCAGCCCGATAGCGGGGGGGAGGGATACGCAGTATTTT.

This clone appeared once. CDR3 bases: TGTGCCAGCAGGACAGGGCAACGAGAGCAGTACTTC. Its protein is CASRTGQREQYF. The chain recombines TRBV27 with TRBJ2-7; 7 nucleotides align to TRBD1. The V segment lost 6 bases and the J segment 7 bases; nucleotides outside the gene matches: 6. CDR1 and CDR2 from the germline V gene are MNHEY and SMNVEV (reference sequence). The CDR3 consists of 12 residues.

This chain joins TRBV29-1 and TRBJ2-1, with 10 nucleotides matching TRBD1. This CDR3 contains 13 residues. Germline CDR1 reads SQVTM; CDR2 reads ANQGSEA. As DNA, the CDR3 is TGCAGAGCGTCGGGACAGGGGTCCAATGAGCAGTTCTTC. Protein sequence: CRASGQGSNEQFF.

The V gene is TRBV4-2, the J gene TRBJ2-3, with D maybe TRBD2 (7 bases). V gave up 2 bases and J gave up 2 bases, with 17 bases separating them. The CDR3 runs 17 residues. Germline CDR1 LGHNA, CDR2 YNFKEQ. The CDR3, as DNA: TGTGCCAGCAGCCAATATCAAGGGGGGGCGACCACAGATACGCAGTATTTT. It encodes CASSQYQGGATTDTQYF.

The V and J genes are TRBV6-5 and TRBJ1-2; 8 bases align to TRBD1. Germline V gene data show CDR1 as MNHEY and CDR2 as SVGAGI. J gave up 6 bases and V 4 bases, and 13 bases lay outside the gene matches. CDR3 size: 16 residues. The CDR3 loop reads CASSFHSWTGNDGYTF. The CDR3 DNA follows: TGTGCCAGCAGTTTCCACTCCTGGACAGGGAACGATGGCTACACCTTC.

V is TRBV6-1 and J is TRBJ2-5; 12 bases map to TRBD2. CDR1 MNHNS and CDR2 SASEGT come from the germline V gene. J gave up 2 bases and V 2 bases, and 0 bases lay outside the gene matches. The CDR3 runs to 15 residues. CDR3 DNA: TGTGCCAGCAGTGAACTAGCGGGAGGGCAAGAGACCCAGTACTTC. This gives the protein CASSELAGGQETQYF.

The CDR3 region has the DNA TGTGCCAGCAGCCAGCGGGCGGGGGCGATCACAGATACGCAGTATTTT. Amino acids: CASSQRAGAITDTQYF. The chain recombines TRBV14 with TRBJ2-3, with a possible D match to TRBD2 (7 bases). Germline V CDR1 and CDR2: SGHDN, FVKESK. There are 16 residues in the CDR3. V gave up 3 bases and J gave up 2 bases, with 15 bases separating them.

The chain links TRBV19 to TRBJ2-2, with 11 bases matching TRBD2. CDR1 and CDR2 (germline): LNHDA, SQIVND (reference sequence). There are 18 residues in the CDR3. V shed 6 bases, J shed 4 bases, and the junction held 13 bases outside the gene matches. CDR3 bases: TGTGCCAGTAGCTTCTTACCGGGACTAGCGGTTAGCACCGGGGAGCTGTTTTTT. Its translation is CASSFLPGLAVSTGELFF.

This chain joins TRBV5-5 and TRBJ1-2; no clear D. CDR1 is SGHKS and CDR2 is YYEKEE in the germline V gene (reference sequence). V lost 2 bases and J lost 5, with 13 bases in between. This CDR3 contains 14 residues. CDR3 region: CASSLVEGGYGYTF. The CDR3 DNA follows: TGTGCCAGCAGCTTAGTCGAAGGAGGTTATGGCTACACCTTC.

The CDR3 loop is CASSTRGSYTF. The CDR3 bases are TGTGCCAGCAGTACGCGGGGTAGCTACACCTTC. This chain uses TRBV27 with TRBJ1-2, with D uncertain. The CDR3 is 11 residues long. Trimming stripped 5 bases from V and 9 bases from J, with 10 bases between. Germline V gene data show CDR1 as MNHEY and CDR2 as SMNVEV (reference sequence).

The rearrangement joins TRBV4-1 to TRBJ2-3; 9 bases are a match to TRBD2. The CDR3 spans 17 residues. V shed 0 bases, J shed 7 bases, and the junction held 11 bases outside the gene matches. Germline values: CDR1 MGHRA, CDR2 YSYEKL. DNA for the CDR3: TGCGCCAGCAGCCAAGATCCGGCGGGGGGGCAGCTCCATACGCAGTATTTT. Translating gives CASSQDPAGGQLHTQYF.

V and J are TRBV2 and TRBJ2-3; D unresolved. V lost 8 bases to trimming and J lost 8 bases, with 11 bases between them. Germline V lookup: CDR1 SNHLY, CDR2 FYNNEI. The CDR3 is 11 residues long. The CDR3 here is CASGGAFTQYF. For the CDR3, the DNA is TGTGCCAGCGGTGGTGCGTTTACGCAGTATTTT.

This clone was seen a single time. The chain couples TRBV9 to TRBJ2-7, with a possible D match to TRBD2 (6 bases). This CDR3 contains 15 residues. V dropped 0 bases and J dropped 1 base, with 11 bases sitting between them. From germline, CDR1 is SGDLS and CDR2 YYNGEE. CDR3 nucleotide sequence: TGTGCCAGCAGCGTAGCCCCGGGAGCGTCCTACGAGCAGTACTTC. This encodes CASSVAPGASYEQYF.